This T cell receptor beta chain was identified during a study of T cell responses to AZD1222 COVID-19 vaccine. Study findings and constraints: In all cases, repertoires were sampled only after the peak T cell response. Per reports, nearly half of all spike-specific TCRs target regions that are unmutated in variants. It should be noted that donors were predominantly white British and more often female, and clonal diversity was possibly underestimated. Elevations in Spike-specific TCR breadth and depth followed administration of two AZD1222 doses.

Of note for this clone: Its antigen is still unknown.

Here immunoSEQ multiplex PCR was the method, and the copy in TCRdb shows in-frame clones only, minus some. Among over 150,000 clones listed, 70% to 90% were seen once. The V gene lost 5 bases and the J gene lost 3 bases, with 18 bases spanning the gap. CDR1 is SEHNR, CDR2 FQNEAQ, per germline (reference sequence). The CDR3 loop spans 16 amino acids. The chain employs TRBV7-9 and TRBJ2-3; possibly TRBD2 for D (7 bases). The TCR was taken from an adult in good health. Sequencing used peripheral blood, obtained on day 0 of AZD1222 vaccination. This CDR3 is CASSRWAGASTDTQYF. The CDR3 DNA sequence: TGTGCCAGCAGCAGATGGGCGGGGGCGAGTACAGATACGCAGTATTTT.